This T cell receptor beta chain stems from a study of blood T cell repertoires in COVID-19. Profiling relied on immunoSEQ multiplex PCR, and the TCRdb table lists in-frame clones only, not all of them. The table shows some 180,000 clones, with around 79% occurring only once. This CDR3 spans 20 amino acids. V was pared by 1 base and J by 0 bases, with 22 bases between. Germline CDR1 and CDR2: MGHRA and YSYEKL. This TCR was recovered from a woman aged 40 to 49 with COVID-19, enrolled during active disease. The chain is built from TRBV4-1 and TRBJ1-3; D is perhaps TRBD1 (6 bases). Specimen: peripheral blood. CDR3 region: CASSQGLGAPIHFSGNTIYF. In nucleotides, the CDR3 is TGCGCCAGCAGCCAAGGTTTGGGGGCGCCAATACACTTCTCTGGAAACACCATATATTTT.